The rows below give T cell receptor beta chains drawn from one sample of a study of blood T cell repertoires in COVID-19. Clones were sequenced by immunoSEQ multiplex PCR, and TCRdb holds only the in-frame ones, with some missing. The sample has approximately 250,000 clones, more than 70% seen once. Sequenced input: PBMCs or T cells enriched from blood (not recorded which). The receptors were sampled from a woman aged 40 to 49 with acute COVID-19. Each CDR3 is given with its conserved first and last residue. Each record gives: D gene, clone size, V gene, J gene, CDR3 DNA, CDR3 protein. The D gene is left open where the match is weak. Clone size appears in some rows only: once, few, many, or a class for an expanded clone.

D: NA
size: NA
V: TRBV3-1/TRBV3-2
J: TRBJ1-1
DNA: TGTGCCAGCAGCCCTCGAACAGAGAACACTGAAGCTTTCTTT
CDR3: CASSPRTENTEAFF

D: NA
size: once
V: TRBV24-1
J: TRBJ1-5
DNA: TGTGCCACCAGTGCGGGGGGTAGCCAGCCCCAGCATTTT
CDR3: CATSAGGSQPQHF

D: TRBD1
size: NA
V: TRBV24-1
J: TRBJ2-2
DNA: TGTGCCACCAGTGACCTCGGGACAGGGAAGCACACCGGGGAGCTGTTTTTT
CDR3: CATSDLGTGKHTGELFF

D: TRBD2
size: NA
V: TRBV11-2
J: TRBJ2-3
DNA: TGTGCCAGCAGGCGGGGGGGCGCAGATACGCAGTATTTT
CDR3: CASRRGGADTQYF

D: TRBD1
size: NA
V: TRBV6-5
J: TRBJ1-2
DNA: TGTGCCAGCAGTTATGGGGACAGGGCGGGTGGCTACACCTTC
CDR3: CASSYGDRAGGYTF

D: TRBD1
size: NA
V: TRBV5-1
J: TRBJ1-1
DNA: TGCGCCAGCAGTACAGGGGGCGTCACTGAAGCTTTCTTT
CDR3: CASSTGGVTEAFF

D: TRBD1
size: NA
V: TRBV24-1
J: TRBJ2-1
DNA: TGTGCCAAAAAGGACAGGGACGACAATGAGCAGTTCTTC
CDR3: CAKKDRDDNEQFF

D: TRBD2
size: NA
V: TRBV14
J: TRBJ2-3
DNA: TGTGCCAGCAGCCAAGACGTTAAGTCTAGCGGGAGCACAGATACGCAGTATTTT
CDR3: CASSQDVKSSGSTDTQYF

D: NA
size: NA
V: TRBV25-1
J: TRBJ1-2
DNA: TGTGCCACCTCCCTCCAAACGGGGTATGGCTACACCTTC
CDR3: CATSLQTGYGYTF

D: TRBD1
size: NA
V: TRBV15
J: TRBJ2-3
DNA: TGTGCCACCACCAAAGAGACAGGGGCAGATACGCAGTATTTT
CDR3: CATTKETGADTQYF

D: TRBD2
size: NA
V: TRBV5-4
J: TRBJ2-5
DNA: TGTGCCAGCAGCTTGCCTAGCGGGAGTACGGAGACCCAGTACTTC
CDR3: CASSLPSGSTETQYF

D: NA
size: NA
V: TRBV14
J: TRBJ1-3
DNA: TGTGCCAGCAGCCAAGAGGGGGGATTCGCGAACACCATATATTTT
CDR3: CASSQEGGFANTIYF

D: TRBD2
size: NA
V: TRBV3-1/TRBV3-2
J: TRBJ2-5
DNA: TGTGCCAGCAGCCCGCGGGGGCAAGAGACCCAGTACTTC
CDR3: CASSPRGQETQYF

D: TRBD1
size: few
V: TRBV7-9
J: TRBJ2-1
DNA: TGTGCCAGCAGCCGACCGGGACAGGGGGGAAAAAGCAATGAGCAGTTCTTC
CDR3: CASSRPGQGGKSNEQFF

D: NA
size: NA
V: TRBV24-1
J: TRBJ2-7
DNA: TGTGCCACCAGTGATTACCCCACGAGCCACGAGCAGTACTTC
CDR3: CATSDYPTSHEQYF

D: TRBD2
size: NA
V: TRBV5-4
J: TRBJ2-1
DNA: TGTGCCAGCAGCTTGGGGGGACTAGCGGGAGGGAATGAGCAGTTCTTC
CDR3: CASSLGGLAGGNEQFF

D: NA
size: NA
V: TRBV11-2
J: TRBJ1-1
DNA: TGTGCCAGCAGCTACCAGGAAAACACTGAAGCTTTCTTT
CDR3: CASSYQENTEAFF

D: NA
size: NA
V: TRBV4-2
J: TRBJ1-2
DNA: TGTGCCAGCAGCCAAGACCAGACAGGAGGAAGGGGCTACACCTTC
CDR3: CASSQDQTGGRGYTF

D: TRBD2
size: once
V: TRBV3-1/TRBV3-2
J: TRBJ2-1
DNA: TGTGCCAGCAGCCAAGATCTAGCGGGGGGGCACGATCCCAATGAGCAGTTCTTC
CDR3: CASSQDLAGGHDPNEQFF

D: TRBD1
size: NA
V: TRBV2
J: TRBJ2-3
DNA: TGTGCCAGCAGGAAGGGACAGACCACAGATACGCAGTATTTT
CDR3: CASRKGQTTDTQYF

D: NA
size: NA
V: TRBV2
J: TRBJ1-2
DNA: TGTGCCAGCAGTGCAGACAGTAACTATGGCTACACCTTC
CDR3: CASSADSNYGYTF

D: TRBD2
size: NA
V: TRBV30
J: TRBJ2-7
DNA: TGTGCCTGGAGTCTACCGGTCGGGACTATATTTGTCGAGCAGTACTTC
CDR3: CAWSLPVGTIFVEQYF

D: NA
size: NA
V: TRBV7-9
J: TRBJ1-5
DNA: TGTGCCAGCAGCTTAGAAGGGGCGAATCAGCCCCAGCATTTT
CDR3: CASSLEGANQPQHF

D: TRBD1
size: few
V: TRBV19
J: TRBJ2-7
DNA: TGTGCCAGTTCGTGGGACAGGAGCTCCTACGAGCAGTACTTC
CDR3: CASSWDRSSYEQYF

D: NA
size: once
V: TRBV7-9
J: TRBJ2-7
DNA: TGTGCCAGCAGCTCCCGGGACACCTCCTACGAGCAGTACTTC
CDR3: CASSSRDTSYEQYF

D: NA
size: NA
V: TRBV6-1
J: TRBJ2-1
DNA: TGTGCCAGCAGTGAATCGAGGGAGCAGTTCTTC
CDR3: CASSESREQFF

D: NA
size: once
V: TRBV4-1
J: TRBJ2-1
DNA: TGCGCCAGCAGCCAAGGGTTCCAAAGCTTGGAGTTCTTC
CDR3: CASSQGFQSLEFF

D: NA
size: NA
V: TRBV18
J: TRBJ2-7
DNA: TGTGCCAGCTCACGCGGGAATACGGACGAGCAGTACTTC
CDR3: CASSRGNTDEQYF

D: TRBD1
size: NA
V: TRBV10-2
J: TRBJ1-1
DNA: TGCGCCAGCAGTGAGTCAGCTGTTGGACAGGGGAGTCACACTGAAGCTTTCTTT
CDR3: CASSESAVGQGSHTEAFF

D: TRBD2
size: once
V: TRBV5-1
J: TRBJ2-5
DNA: TGCGCCAGCAGCCCGGGGGGGTTGGAGACCCAGTACTTC
CDR3: CASSPGGLETQYF

D: TRBD1
size: NA
V: TRBV11-2
J: TRBJ1-2
DNA: TGTGCCAGCAGCTTAGGGATAGGGGGCACCTATGGCTACACCTTC
CDR3: CASSLGIGGTYGYTF

D: TRBD1
size: NA
V: TRBV19
J: TRBJ1-6
DNA: TGTGCCAGTAGTATAGAACAGGGGCGTGGGTCACCCCTCCACTTT
CDR3: CASSIEQGRGSPLHF

D: NA
size: NA
V: TRBV3-1/TRBV3-2
J: TRBJ1-1
DNA: TGTGCCAGCAGCCGACAACAGGGTATCGTTGAAGCTTTCTTT
CDR3: CASSRQQGIVEAFF

D: TRBD2
size: NA
V: TRBV2
J: TRBJ2-5
DNA: TGTGCCAGCACAATGTGGCGGGAGGCTCGGGAGACCCAGTACTTC
CDR3: CASTMWREARETQYF

D: TRBD1
size: NA
V: TRBV19
J: TRBJ1-2
DNA: TGTGCCAGTAGGGACAGGGGGTATGGCTACACCTTC
CDR3: CASRDRGYGYTF

D: NA
size: NA
V: TRBV6-5
J: TRBJ2-2
DNA: TGTGCCAGCAGTCGTCTTCGGGACACCGGGGAGCTGTTTTTT
CDR3: CASSRLRDTGELFF

D: TRBD2
size: NA
V: TRBV5-4
J: TRBJ2-1
DNA: TGTGCCAGCAGCCTGGGGACTAGTGGGGTCGTGGAGCAGTTCTTC
CDR3: CASSLGTSGVVEQFF

D: NA
size: NA
V: TRBV9
J: TRBJ1-2
DNA: TGTGCCAGCAAAGACAGTAACTATGGCTACACCTTC
CDR3: CASKDSNYGYTF

D: TRBD2
size: NA
V: TRBV7-9
J: TRBJ2-1
DNA: TGTGCCAGCAGGGGGGGGACTCCCTCTATTTACAATGAGCAGTTCTTC
CDR3: CASRGGTPSIYNEQFF

D: NA
size: NA
V: TRBV29-1
J: TRBJ1-2
DNA: TGCAGCGCCCAAGAGTTCTATGGCTACACCTTC
CDR3: CSAQEFYGYTF

D: TRBD2
size: NA
V: TRBV11-2
J: TRBJ2-1
DNA: TGTGCCAGCAGCCCACAAGCGGGAAGCTCCTACAATGAGCAGTTCTTC
CDR3: CASSPQAGSSYNEQFF

D: TRBD2
size: NA
V: TRBV3-1/TRBV3-2
J: TRBJ2-6
DNA: TGTGCCAGCAGCCAAGCGAGACTAGCCTCTTCTGGGGCCAACGTCCTGACTTTC
CDR3: CASSQARLASSGANVLTF

D: TRBD1
size: NA
V: TRBV7-2
J: TRBJ2-4
DNA: TGTGCCAGCAGCGGGCGGACAGGGGGCGCCCAAAATCAGTACTTC
CDR3: CASSGRTGGAQNQYF

D: NA
size: NA
V: TRBV6-2/TRBV6-3
J: TRBJ2-6
DNA: TGTGCCAGCAGCGCGTCTGGGGCCAACGTCCTGACTTTC
CDR3: CASSASGANVLTF

D: NA
size: NA
V: TRBV5-1
J: TRBJ2-2
DNA: TGCGCCAGCAGCTTGTCACCGCAGCGGAACACCGGGGAGCTGTTTTTT
CDR3: CASSLSPQRNTGELFF

D: NA
size: once
V: TRBV28
J: TRBJ1-2
DNA: TGTGCCAGCAGTCTGACAGTCTCCAACTATGGCTACACCTTC
CDR3: CASSLTVSNYGYTF

D: TRBD1
size: NA
V: TRBV5-1
J: TRBJ2-5
DNA: TGCGCCAGCAGCCGGGGACAGCAAGAGACCCAGTACTTC
CDR3: CASSRGQQETQYF

D: NA
size: NA
V: TRBV27
J: TRBJ1-2
DNA: TGTGCCAGCAGTTACAGTACTAACTATGGCTACACCTTC
CDR3: CASSYSTNYGYTF

D: TRBD1
size: NA
V: TRBV27
J: TRBJ1-6
DNA: TGTGCCAGCTTAGGACAGGGAGACTATAATTCACCCCTCCACTTT
CDR3: CASLGQGDYNSPLHF

D: NA
size: NA
V: TRBV24-1
J: TRBJ1-1
DNA: TGTGCCACCAGTGATTTGGGTGAGCGGGGACGGTACACTGAAGCTTTCTTT
CDR3: CATSDLGERGRYTEAFF

D: NA
size: NA
V: TRBV12-3/TRBV12-4
J: TRBJ1-3
DNA: TGTGCCAGCAGTTTTCCGGTCGGAAACACCATATATTTT
CDR3: CASSFPVGNTIYF